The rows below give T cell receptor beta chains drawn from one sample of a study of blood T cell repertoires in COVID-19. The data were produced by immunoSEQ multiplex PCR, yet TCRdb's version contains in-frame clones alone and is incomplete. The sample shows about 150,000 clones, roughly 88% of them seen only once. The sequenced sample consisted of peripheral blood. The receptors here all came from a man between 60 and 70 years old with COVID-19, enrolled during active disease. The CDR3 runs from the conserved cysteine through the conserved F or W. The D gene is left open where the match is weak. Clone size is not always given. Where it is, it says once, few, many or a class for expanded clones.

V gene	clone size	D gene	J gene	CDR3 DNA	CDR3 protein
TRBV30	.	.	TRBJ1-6	TGTGCCTGGAGTGGGCGGGCCCCCAGGAATCCACCCCTCCACTTT	CAWSGRAPRNPPLHF
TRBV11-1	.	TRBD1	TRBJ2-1	TGTGCCAGCAGCTTCCTAGGACAGGGAGGCTATGAGCAGTTCTTC	CASSFLGQGGYEQFF
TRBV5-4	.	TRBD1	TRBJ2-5	TGTGCCAGCACCCAACTACAGGGGGCGGGAGAGACCCAGTACTTC	CASTQLQGAGETQYF
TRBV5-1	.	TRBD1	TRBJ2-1	TGCGCCAGCAGCTTGCGAACAGGGGGCTTCTACAATGAGCAGTTCTTC	CASSLRTGGFYNEQFF
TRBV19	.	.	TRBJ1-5	TGTGCCAGTAGTATTTCCTATAGCAATCAGCCCCAGCATTTT	CASSISYSNQPQHF
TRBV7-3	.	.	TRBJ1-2	TGTGCCAGCAGCCCCGGGACAAACAATGCTAACTATGGCTACACCTTC	CASSPGTNNANYGYTF
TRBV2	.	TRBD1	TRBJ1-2	TGTGCCAGCAGGGGGACAGGCTATGGCTACACCTTC	CASRGTGYGYTF
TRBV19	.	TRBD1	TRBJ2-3	TGTGCCAGTCAGGGGGCCCTCCTCACAGATACGCAGTATTTT	CASQGALLTDTQYF
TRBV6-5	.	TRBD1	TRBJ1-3	TGTGCCAGCAGTTCTGGACAGGTGGAGAACACCATATATTTT	CASSSGQVENTIYF
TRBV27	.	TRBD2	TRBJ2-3	TGTGCCAGCAGTCCTATTTTGCTAGCGGGAGCTATAGATACGCAGTATTTT	CASSPILLAGAIDTQYF
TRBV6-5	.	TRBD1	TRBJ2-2	TGTGCCAGCAAGGACAGGGCCAACACCGGGGAGCTGTTTTTT	CASKDRANTGELFF
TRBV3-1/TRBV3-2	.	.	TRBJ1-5	TGTGCCAGCAGCCAAGGGGGCGGGGATCAGCCCCAGCATTTT	CASSQGGGDQPQHF
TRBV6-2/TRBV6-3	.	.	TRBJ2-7	TGTGCCAGCAGTTACCCGGGACTGCCCCCCTACGAGCAGTACTTC	CASSYPGLPPYEQYF
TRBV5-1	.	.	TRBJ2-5	TGCGCCAGCAGCTTGAAGGGGCTGGACGGAGAGACCCAGTACTTC	CASSLKGLDGETQYF
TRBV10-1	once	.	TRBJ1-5	TGCGCCACCCCGGGGGGGGTCGGCAATCAGCCCCAGCATTTT	CATPGGVGNQPQHF
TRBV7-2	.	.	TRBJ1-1	TGTGCCAGCAGCTTTATTGGCGTGGAGACTGAAGCTTTCTTT	CASSFIGVETEAFF
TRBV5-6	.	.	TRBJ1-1	TGTGCCAGCAGCATAACAGGGACCACTGAAGCTTTCTTT	CASSITGTTEAFF
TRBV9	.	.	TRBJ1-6	TGTGCCAGCACGTTAGGGGCAGAGCAGAATTCACCCCTCCACTTT	CASTLGAEQNSPLHF
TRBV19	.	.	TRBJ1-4	TGTGCCAGTAGTATAGATCGGCGGGAAAAACTGTTTTTT	CASSIDRREKLFF
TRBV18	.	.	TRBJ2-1	TGTGCCAGCTCACCACAGGGAGATGAGCAGTTCTTC	CASSPQGDEQFF
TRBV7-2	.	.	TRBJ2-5	TGTGCCAGCAGCCCCGGGAACGAGGGCGGGACCCAGTACTTC	CASSPGNEGGTQYF
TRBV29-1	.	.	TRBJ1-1	TGCAGCGTTGAAGAGCAGGGGATCACTGAAGCTTTCTTT	CSVEEQGITEAFF
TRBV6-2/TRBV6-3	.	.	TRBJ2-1	TGTGCCAGCAGTCGCGGGGACAGAAAATCCTACAATGAGCAGTTCTTC	CASSRGDRKSYNEQFF
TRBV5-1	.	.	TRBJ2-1	TGCGCCAGCAGCTTGGTCCCCAGGACAGACAATGAGCAGTTCTTC	CASSLVPRTDNEQFF
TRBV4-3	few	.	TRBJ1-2	TGCGCCAGCAGCCAAGAGGGGTCGGGGCGGGACGGCTACACCTTC	CASSQEGSGRDGYTF
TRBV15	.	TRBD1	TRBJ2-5	TGTGCCACCAGCAGGGGACAGTCCCAAGAGACCCAGTACTTC	CATSRGQSQETQYF
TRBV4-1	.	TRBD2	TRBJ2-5	TGCGCCAGCAGCCCTGGGACTAGCGGGGGAGAGACCCAGTACTTC	CASSPGTSGGETQYF
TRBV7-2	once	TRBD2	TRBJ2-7	TGTGCCAGCAGCTTCGGGTTGGGGGGGATTCCCTACGAGCAGTACTTC	CASSFGLGGIPYEQYF
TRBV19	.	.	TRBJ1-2	TGTGCCAGTAGTTCCCGACAGGCAGTTAACTATGGCTACACCTTC	CASSSRQAVNYGYTF
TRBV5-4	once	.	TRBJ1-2	TGTGCCAGCAGCTCATCCGGGACTACCAACTATGGCTACACCTTC	CASSSSGTTNYGYTF
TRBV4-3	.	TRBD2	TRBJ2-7	TGCGCCAGCAGCCAAATCCCCGGACTAGAGGGGCAGTACTTC	CASSQIPGLEGQYF
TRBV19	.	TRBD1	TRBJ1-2	TGTGCCAGTAGTAAAACCGGACAGGCCCGCAACTATGGCTACACCTTC	CASSKTGQARNYGYTF
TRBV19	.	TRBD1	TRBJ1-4	TGTGCCAGTAGCGACCCGGGACAGGGGGAAGAAAAACTGTTTTTT	CASSDPGQGEEKLFF
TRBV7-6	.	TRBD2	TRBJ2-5	TGTGCCAGCAGCCAAAAAAGTAGCGGGGGGGAGGGGACCCAGTACTTC	CASSQKSSGGEGTQYF
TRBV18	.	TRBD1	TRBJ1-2	TGTGCCAGCTCACCTCGTCGGACAGGTCAATCTCAACCCTATGGCTACACCTTC	CASSPRRTGQSQPYGYTF
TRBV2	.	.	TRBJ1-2	TGTGCCAGCAGTGAATCCATGAACTATGGCTACACCTTC	CASSESMNYGYTF
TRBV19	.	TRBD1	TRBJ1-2	TGTGCCACGGCTCCCGGACAGGGGGCGAACTATGGCTACACCTTC	CATAPGQGANYGYTF
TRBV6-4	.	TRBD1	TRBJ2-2	TGTGCCAGCAGTGAGGGACAGTCGAACACCGGGGAGCTGTTTTTT	CASSEGQSNTGELFF
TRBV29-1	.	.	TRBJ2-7	TGCAGCGTCGGAGACCCCGGGACATCATCCTACGAGCAGTACTTC	CSVGDPGTSSYEQYF
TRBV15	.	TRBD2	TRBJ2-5	TGTGCCACCAGCAAGTACCCGGGACTAGTATTGGAGACCCAGTACTTC	CATSKYPGLVLETQYF
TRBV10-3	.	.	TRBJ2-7	TGTGCCACCCGACAGACCTACGAGCAGTACTTC	CATRQTYEQYF
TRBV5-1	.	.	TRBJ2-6	TGCGCCAGCAGCTTGGACAGGTTGAGCTCTGGGGCCAACGTCCTGACTTTC	CASSLDRLSSGANVLTF
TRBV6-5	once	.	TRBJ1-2	TGTGCCAGCAGCCTTGTCTGGTCGGGGGAATATGGCTACACCTTC	CASSLVWSGEYGYTF
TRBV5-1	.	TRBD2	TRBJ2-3	TGCGCCAGCAGCTACTCCGGGACTAGCTCTTTTAGCACAGATACGCAGTATTTT	CASSYSGTSSFSTDTQYF
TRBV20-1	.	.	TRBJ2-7	TGCAGTGCAACGGTGACACCCGAGCAGTACTTC	CSATVTPEQYF
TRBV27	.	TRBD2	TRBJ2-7	TGTGCCAGCAGCCAAGGACTAGCGGGAGTGTACGAGCAGTACTTC	CASSQGLAGVYEQYF
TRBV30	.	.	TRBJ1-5	TGTGCCTGGAGTGTGGGCGGCAGGGCCGGTTGGAGCAATCAGCCCCAGCATTTT	CAWSVGGRAGWSNQPQHF
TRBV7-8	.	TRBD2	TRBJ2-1	TGTGCCAGCAGCTTATCTGCGACTAGCGGGAGGATCGGTGAGCAGTTCTTC	CASSLSATSGRIGEQFF
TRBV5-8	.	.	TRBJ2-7	TGTGCCAGCAGCTTAAGCAGGGGTAGCTCCTACGAGCAGTACTTC	CASSLSRGSSYEQYF
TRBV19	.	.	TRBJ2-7	TGTGCCAGTAGTATCACAGGGAGCTCCTACGAGCAGTACTTC	CASSITGSSYEQYF